Shown below are 15 T cell receptor beta chains from a single sample sequenced in a study of blood T cell repertoires in COVID-19. Repertoires were generated with immunoSEQ multiplex PCR, while TCRdb's copy carries only in-frame clones and drops some. The sample shows about 160,000 clones, roughly 90% of them seen only once. The sample was PBMCs or T cells enriched from blood (not recorded which). The receptors here all came from a woman aged 50 to 60 who had recovered from COVID-19.

The CDR3 protein is CASSLTGTVDQPQHF. The CDR3 coding sequence is TGTGCCAGCAGCTTGACGGGGACAGTGGATCAGCCCCAGCATTTT. The rearrangement links TRBV7-9 to TRBJ1-5; 7 bases align to TRBD1. Germline loops: CDR1 SEHNR, CDR2 FQNEAQ (reference sequence). J was trimmed by 5 bases and V by 3 bases; bases with no gene match: 7. The CDR3 sequence is 15 residues long.

The chain combines TRBV19 with TRBJ1-2; D possibly corresponds to TRBD1 (6 bases). Trimming removed 5 bases from V and 8 bases from J, with 18 bases in between. This CDR3 has 14 amino acids. CDR1 is LNHDA and CDR2 is SQIVND in the germline V gene (reference sequence). CDR3: CASSLAGELWGYTF. The CDR3 nucleotides read TGTGCCAGTAGTTTAGCAGGGGAACTTTGGGGCTACACCTTC.

This rearrangement joins TRBV10-3 to TRBJ1-5; D not resolved. The CDR3 loop spans 14 amino acids. Per germline, CDR1 ENHRY and CDR2 SYGVKD. The germline V and J ends were trimmed by 4 bases and 4 bases, with 11 bases remaining between them. The CDR3 sequence is CAISGPTPNQPQHF. The CDR3 DNA reads as TGTGCCATCAGTGGGCCCACACCGAATCAGCCCCAGCATTTT.

The V and J genes are TRBV6-1 and TRBJ1-5; D might be TRBD1 (5 bases). Trimming stripped 3 bases from V and 6 bases from J, with 18 bases between. Germline CDR1 is MNHNS and CDR2 is SASEGT. The CDR3 runs to 16 residues. CDR3 bases: TGTGCCAGCAGTGACGATGGGGGGGGGAGAGGTCAGCCCCAGCATTTT. Its protein product is CASSDDGGGRGQPQHF.

This sequence joins TRBV18 and TRBJ1-5; weak D call: TRBD1 (6 bases). The CDR3 runs to 16 residues. The V gene's germline CDR1 is KGHSH and CDR2 LQKENI. The V end was cut by 3 bases, the J end by 3 bases, with 15 bases between. The CDR3: CASSPLPQGSNQPQHF. CDR3 coding DNA: TGTGCCAGCTCACCCCTACCACAGGGATCCAATCAGCCCCAGCATTTT.

The chain employs TRBV5-1 and TRBJ2-2, with D unclear. The V gene's germline CDR1 is SGHRS and CDR2 YFSETQ. The V gene lost 0 bases and the J gene lost 2 bases, with 8 bases spanning the gap. CDR3 length: 15 residues. The CDR3 nucleotides are TGCGCCAGCAGCTTGGTTAGTGTCAACACCGGGGAGCTGTTTTTT. This codes for CASSLVSVNTGELFF.

This chain connects TRBV4-2 to TRBJ1-2; 11 bases map to TRBD1. V gave up 1 base and J gave up 3 bases; unmatched junction bases: 13. This CDR3 spans 19 amino acids. The germline CDR1 and CDR2 sequences are LGHNA and YNFKEQ. The CDR3 is CASSQGTGQGASGDYGYTF. Written as DNA, the CDR3 is TGTGCCAGCAGCCAAGGGACCGGACAGGGGGCATCTGGGGACTATGGCTACACCTTC.

V gene TRBV2 combines with J gene TRBJ2-7; D might be TRBD2 (6 bases). Germline V gene sequence: CDR1 SNHLY, CDR2 FYNNEI. The CDR3 is 14 amino acids. V was shortened by 2 bases and J by 4 bases, with 12 bases between the two germline ends. The CDR3 sequence: CASSEIGRIYEQYF. DNA for the CDR3: TGTGCCAGCAGTGAAATCGGGAGAATATACGAGCAGTACTTC.

J is TRBJ2-7 and V is TRBV19; TRBD2 agrees at 7 bases. CDR3 length: 14 residues. Germline trimming cut 3 bases from V and 3 bases from J; bases unmatched to any gene: 5. The V gene's germline CDR1 is LNHDA and CDR2 SQIVND (reference sequence). The CDR3 is CASSMARGDYEQYF. The CDR3 DNA follows: TGTGCCAGTAGTATGGCTCGGGGGGACTACGAGCAGTACTTC.

The chain combines TRBV6-4 with TRBJ1-2; 9 positions match TRBD1. Germline CDR1 and CDR2: MRHNA and SNTAGT. The trim removed 4 bases at V and 3 bases at J, leaving 6 bases unmatched. The CDR3 is 15 amino acids. CDR3 nucleotide sequence: TGTGCCAGCAGTGTCGGACAGGGGAAGTACTATGGCTACACCTTC. Its translation is CASSVGQGKYYGYTF.

The CDR3 region has the DNA TGTGCCTGGAGTGTAAGTTCCAGGGGATTCACAGATACGCAGTATTTT. Protein: CAWSVSSRGFTDTQYF. This sequence joins TRBV30 and TRBJ2-3; tentatively, D is TRBD1 (6 bases). Germline assignment: CDR1 GTSNPN and CDR2 SVGIG (reference sequence). The CDR3 runs to 16 residues. V lost 0 bases and J lost 2, with 15 bases in between.

The chain combines TRBV6-1 with TRBJ1-5; no clear D gene. Germline loops: CDR1 MNHNS, CDR2 SASEGT. There are 14 residues in the CDR3. Trimming left V 3 bases short and J 0 bases short, with 6 bases between. CDR3 sequence: CASSDRNSNQPQHF. Written as DNA, the CDR3 is TGTGCCAGCAGTGACAGGAATAGCAATCAGCCCCAGCATTTT.

The chain is built from TRBV5-4 and TRBJ1-5; tentative D call: TRBD1 (5 bases). Deletions cut 4 bases from V and 3 bases from J, with 8 bases between. This CDR3 has 13 residues. CDR1 and CDR2 from the germline V gene are SGHNT and YYREEE (reference sequence). CDR3 protein: CASSDSSNQPQHF. The CDR3 nucleotides read TGTGCCAGCAGCGACAGTTCCAATCAGCCCCAGCATTTT.

The rearrangement uses TRBV27 and TRBJ1-1, with D possibly being TRBD1 (6 bases). V was shortened by 5 bases and J by 0 bases, with 19 bases between the two germline ends. The CDR3 is 17 amino acids. Germline-derived CDR1 and CDR2 are MNHEY and SMNVEV (reference sequence). CDR3 loop: CASSPYLLGGLNTEAFF. Written as DNA, the CDR3 is TGTGCCAGCAGTCCTTATTTGCTAGGGGGATTGAACACTGAAGCTTTCTTT.

This rearrangement joins TRBV2 to TRBJ1-2; D may be TRBD1 (6 bases). Trimming removed 4 bases from V and 2 bases from J, with 11 bases in between. The CDR3 is made up of 14 amino acids. CDR1 and CDR2 from the germline V gene are SNHLY and FYNNEI. CDR3 sequence (DNA): TGTGCCAGCAGTGTACAGGGTGCGAACTATGGCTACACCTTC. Translated: CASSVQGANYGYTF.